Reported below is one T cell receptor beta chain. Antigen: not known. TCRdb reprocessed the RT-PCR reads with MiXCR, giving one entry per CDR3 protein. The table lists over 150,000 distinct CDR3 sequences, around a tenth of them singletons. The data stem from a study of response to subunit inactivated influenza vaccine. V was cut by 4 bases and J by 5 bases, with 8 bases left in between. The CDR3 contains 12 residues. Study-level points and caveats: Few additional T cells are recruited per seasonal influenza vaccination, authors suggested.

The chain carries TRBV12-3 or TRBV12-4 and TRBJ2-5; no clear D. This clonotype was obtained from a man aged 50 to 69 who received an inactivated influenza vaccine. Sequenced here: CD8+ T cells sorted from PBMCs, sampled around 2 years after vaccination. The chain's CDR3 is CASSSKRETQYF. The CDR3 region has the DNA TGTGCCAGCAGTTCCAAACGGGAGACCCAGTACTTC.